These T cell receptor beta chains were read from a single sample in a study of OX40 agonist ivuxolimab in advanced cancers. This table comes from immunoSEQ multiplex PCR, and its TCRdb copy is limited to in-frame clones, with some not included. The sample shows about 61,000 clones, 80% to 95% of them seen only once. This sample comprised CD4+ or CD8+ T cells sorted from blood, obtained in a trial of the OX40 agonist ivuxolimab. These receptors all stem from an adult with an advanced solid tumor such as melanoma, head and neck, liver or kidney cancer. CDR3s include the opening cysteine and the closing phenylalanine or tryptophan. The D gene is left open where the match is weak. Only part of the rows carry a size: once, few, many, or a class if the clone is expanded.

v_call,d_call,cdr3_length,j_call,clone_size,cdr3_aa,cdr3_nt
TRBV2,NA,12,TRBJ2-7,NA,CATWDTSYEQYF,TGTGCCACCTGGGACACTTCCTACGAGCAGTACTTC
TRBV9,NA,13,TRBJ1-2,NA,CASSPSGHYGYTF,TGTGCCAGCAGCCCCTCGGGACACTATGGCTACACCTTC
TRBV7-9,NA,14,TRBJ2-3,NA,CASSPRQGTDTQYF,TGTGCCAGCAGCCCTAGACAGGGCACAGATACGCAGTATTTT
TRBV6-1,NA,15,TRBJ2-1,NA,CASSELRGSYNEQFF,TGTGCCAGCAGTGAATTACGGGGCTCCTACAATGAGCAGTTCTTC
TRBV29-1,TRBD2,16,TRBJ2-1,NA,CSVRGTTSGSYNEQFF,TGCAGCGTTCGAGGGACGACTAGCGGAAGCTACAATGAGCAGTTCTTC
TRBV7-9,NA,14,TRBJ2-3,NA,CASSPTRLGDTQYF,TGTGCCAGCAGCCCGACGAGGTTAGGAGATACGCAGTATTTT
TRBV6-6,TRBD2,15,TRBJ2-1,once,CASRPLAGGNNEQFF,TGTGCCAGCAGACCACTAGCGGGGGGCAACAATGAGCAGTTCTTC
TRBV30,NA,13,TRBJ2-1,NA,CAWSGSEYNEQFF,TGTGCCTGGAGCGGCAGTGAATACAATGAGCAGTTCTTC
TRBV4-3,NA,15,TRBJ2-1,NA,CASSLGGGRYNEQFF,TGCGCCAGCAGCCTAGGGGGGGGCCGTTACAATGAGCAGTTCTTC
TRBV19,NA,13,TRBJ1-3,NA,CASKPNSGNTIYF,TGTGCCAGTAAGCCAAACTCTGGAAACACCATATATTTT
TRBV21-1,NA,14,TRBJ2-1,NA,CASSKYYRAAEQFF,TGTGCCAGCAGCAAATACTACAGGGCGGCTGAGCAGTTCTTC
TRBV7-8,TRBD2,16,TRBJ2-4,once,CASSLGLAGAKNIQYF,TGTGCCAGCAGCCTCGGACTAGCGGGAGCCAAAAACATTCAGTACTTC
TRBV6-5,NA,14,TRBJ2-4,NA,CASSYSMQGGIQYF,TGTGCCAGCAGTTACTCGATGCAGGGCGGCATTCAGTACTTC
TRBV6-5,NA,13,TRBJ1-1,NA,CASSQTRNTEAFF,TGTGCCAGCAGTCAAACAAGGAACACTGAAGCTTTCTTT
TRBV20-1,NA,11,TRBJ2-1,NA,CSGIRDNEQFF,TGCAGTGGGATCCGGGACAATGAGCAGTTCTTC
TRBV4-3,NA,15,TRBJ1-6,NA,CASSQESRDNSPLHF,TGCGCCAGCAGCCAAGAAAGCAGGGATAATTCACCCCTCCACTTT
TRBV6-5,NA,15,TRBJ2-1,NA,CASSYSEGALSEQFF,TGTGCCAGCAGTTACTCGGAGGGGGCGCTTAGTGAGCAGTTCTTC
TRBV6-5,NA,13,TRBJ2-7,NA,CASSYSRDYEQYF,TGTGCCAGCAGTTACTCTCGGGATTACGAGCAGTACTTC
TRBV4-2,NA,13,TRBJ2-3,NA,CASRVPGSDTQYF,TGTGCCAGCAGAGTCCCGGGTTCAGATACGCAGTATTTT
TRBV5-5,NA,14,TRBJ2-1,NA,CASSLHPRVDEQFF,TGTGCCAGCAGCCTGCACCCTAGGGTAGATGAGCAGTTCTTC
TRBV6-5,TRBD1,14,TRBJ1-5,NA,CASSRQGARQPQHF,TGTGCCAGCAGTAGACAGGGCGCCCGTCAGCCCCAGCATTTT